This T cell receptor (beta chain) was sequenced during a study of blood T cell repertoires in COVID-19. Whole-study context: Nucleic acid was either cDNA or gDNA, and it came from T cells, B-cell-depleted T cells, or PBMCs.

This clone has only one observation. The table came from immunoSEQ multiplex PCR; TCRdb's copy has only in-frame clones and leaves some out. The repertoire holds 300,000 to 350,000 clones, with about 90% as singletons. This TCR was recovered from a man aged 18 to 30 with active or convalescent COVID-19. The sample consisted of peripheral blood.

CDR3 nucleotide sequence: TGCGCCAGCAGCCCTCCCTCGGTAGCGGGAGGGTATCAAGAGACCCAGTACTTC. This translates into CASSPPSVAGGYQETQYF. This rearrangement joins TRBV5-1 to TRBJ2-5, with 11 bases matching TRBD2. Per germline, CDR1 SGHRS and CDR2 YFSETQ. Trimming took 4 bases from V and 2 from J; bases not matched to a gene: 13. The CDR3 length is 18 residues.